These 17 T cell receptor beta chains originate from one sample sequenced in a study of T cell changes during pregnancy in multiple sclerosis (dated by TCRdb to about 2019). Receptor amplification or capture employed the immunoSEQ multiplex PCR assay. Drawn from immuneACCESS, this table holds only the in-frame rearrangements with V and J called that TCRdb kept. Clones are partly lost; checked studies trace under half to an unresolved V gene and leave the rest unexplained. For this sample there are around 40,000 clones; more than 90% appear just once. The ten largest clones take up 5% to 6.5% of the sample. Material: CD8+ T cells from peripheral blood mononuclear cells, obtained in the third trimester of pregnancy. Receptors were obtained from a female donor with multiple sclerosis, enrolled in a pregnancy study.

The rearrangement joins TRBV5-8 to TRBJ2-7; no firm D call. Deletions cut 4 bases from V and 1 base from J, with 15 bases between. The CDR3 runs 15 residues. CDR1 and CDR2 (germline): SGHTS, YDEGEE. The CDR3 DNA sequence: TGTGCCAGCAGCCCCAGCACGCTACTATCCTACGAGCAGTACTTC. Amino acid sequence: CASSPSTLLSYEQYF. Drawing the rest from reference TRBV5-8 and TRBJ2-7, the complete variable domain is EAGVTQSPTHLIKTRGQQATLRCSPISGHTSVYWYQQALGLGLQFLLWYDEGEERNRGNFPPRFSGRQFPNYSSELNVNALELEDSALYLCASSPSTLLSYEQYFGPGTRLTVT.

Relative to its sample, this clone is medium-sized. This sequence joins TRBV6-4 and TRBJ1-1, with 7 bases fitting TRBD1. The CDR3 has 14 residues. J gave up 2 bases and V 6 bases, and 6 bases lay outside the gene matches. Germline CDR1 MRHNA, CDR2 SNTAGT. The CDR3 bases are TGTGCCAGCAGGGCTGGACAGGAAAACACTGAAGCTTTCTTT. This gives the protein CASRAGQENTEAFF.

V and J are TRBV28 and TRBJ1-4; 11 nucleotides agree with TRBD1. Germline CDR1 reads MDHEN; CDR2 reads SYDVKM. V was clipped by 5 bases and J by 0 bases; unmatched bases: 8. The CDR3 runs 18 residues. The CDR3 loop is CASSTWDRGKATNEKLFF. The CDR3 bases are TGTGCCAGCAGTACGTGGGACAGGGGGAAAGCAACTAATGAAAAACTGTTTTTT.

CDR3 coding DNA: TGTGCCACCAGCGAAGGGACAGGGGGCTTTTACGAGCAGTACTTC. Protein product: CATSEGTGGFYEQYF. V gene TRBV15 combines with J gene TRBJ2-7, with 12 positions matching TRBD1. The CDR3 contains 15 residues. The V and J ends lost 5 bases and 4 bases, in that order; junction bases with no gene match: 6. Germline CDR1 reads LNHNV; CDR2 reads YYDKDF (reference sequence).

Remarks on this clone: The sample has other DNA sequences that encode this CDR3 too. The V gene is TRBV5-1, the J gene TRBJ2-7, with D possibly matching TRBD1 (7 bases). CDR1 is SGHRS and CDR2 is YFSETQ in the germline V gene. With 0 bases removed from V and 3 bases from J, the gap between germline ends came to 16 bases. This CDR3 spans 16 amino acids. The CDR3 loop is CASSLEGGTEVYEQYF. In nucleotides, the CDR3 is TGCGCCAGCAGCTTGGAAGGAGGGACAGAAGTCTACGAGCAGTACTTC.

The chain joins TRBV25-1 to TRBJ2-1; TRBD2 matches at 7 bases. CDR1 MGHDK and CDR2 SYGVNS come from the germline V gene. The trim removed 1 base at V and 4 bases at J, leaving 7 bases unmatched. CDR3 length: 16 amino acids. The CDR3 protein is CASSELVPAGYNEQFF. CDR3 nucleotide sequence: TGTGCCAGCAGTGAATTGGTTCCAGCGGGGTACAATGAGCAGTTCTTC.

The rearrangement uses TRBV13 and TRBJ2-1; weak D call: TRBD1 (5 bases). V was trimmed by 6 bases and J by 9 bases, leaving 9 bases between them. Germline V gene lookup returns CDR1 PRHDT and CDR2 FYEKMQ (reference sequence). The CDR3 has 11 amino acids. DNA for the CDR3: TGTGCCAGCAGTCAGGGCGTTGAGCAGTTCTTC. Protein sequence: CASSQGVEQFF. Full variable domain (remainder filled in from reference TRBV13 and TRBJ2-1): AAGVIQSPRHLIKEKRETATLKCYPIPRHDTVYWYQQGPGQDPQFLISFYEKMQSDKGSIPDRFSAQQFSDYHSELNMSSLELGDSALYFCASSQGVEQFFGPGTRLTVL.

The chain links TRBV4-2 to TRBJ2-7; D uncertain. Germline lookup yields CDR1 LGHNA and CDR2 YNFKEQ. The V end was cut by 0 bases, the J end by 0 bases, with 15 bases between. The CDR3 has 17 amino acids. CDR3 in amino acids: CASSQDPVRLSSYEQYF. CDR3 in DNA: TGTGCCAGCAGCCAAGATCCCGTCCGGTTAAGCTCCTACGAGCAGTACTTC.

The chain joins TRBV11-2 to TRBJ2-7, with D perhaps TRBD2 (5 bases). The germline V gene encodes CDR1 SGHAT and CDR2 FQNNGV. V dropped 1 base and J dropped 3 bases, with 13 bases sitting between them. The CDR3 runs to 15 residues. The CDR3 here is CASSLGTGKGYEQYF. CDR3 DNA: TGTGCCAGCAGCTTAGGTACGGGGAAGGGCTACGAGCAGTACTTC. Complete variable domain (other parts from reference TRBV11-2 and TRBJ2-7): EAGVAQSPRYKIIEKRQSVAFWCNPISGHATLYWYQQILGQGPKLLIQFQNNGVVDDSQLPKDRFSAERLKGVDSTLKIQPAKLEDSAVYLCASSLGTGKGYEQYFGPGTRLTVT.

The chain employs TRBV27 and TRBJ2-7; the match to TRBD1 covers 9 bases. The CDR3 is 17 amino acids. V shed 2 bases and J 4 bases; nucleotides not matched to a gene: 12. Germline assignment: CDR1 MNHEY and CDR2 SMNVEV (reference sequence). This CDR3 is CASSLLPGQGRRYEQYF. The CDR3 bases are TGTGCCAGCAGTTTACTACCGGGACAGGGTCGTAGATACGAGCAGTACTTC.

The V call is TRBV10-3, the J call TRBJ1-2; possibly TRBD1 for D (5 bases). The CDR3 totals 14 residues. Trimming removed 0 bases from V and 4 bases from J, with 9 bases in between. Germline V gives CDR1 ENHRY, CDR2 SYGVKD. The CDR3 sequence is CAISESGGSYGYTF. As DNA, the CDR3 is TGTGCCATCAGTGAGTCCGGGGGATCCTATGGCTACACCTTC.

The V gene is TRBV7-9, the J gene TRBJ1-2; the D is unclear. CDR1 and CDR2 from the germline V gene are SEHNR and FQNEAQ (reference sequence). The CDR3 extends over 12 amino acids. Trimming cost V 9 bases and J 3 bases, with 11 bases left between them. The CDR3 DNA follows: TGTGCCAGTACTAGGAATGACTATGGCTACACCTTC. It translates to CASTRNDYGYTF.

The rearrangement joins TRBV28 to TRBJ2-5; weak D call: TRBD1 (6 bases). The CDR3 spans 14 residues. V gave up 7 bases and J gave up 5 bases, with 17 bases separating them. Per germline, CDR1 MDHEN and CDR2 SYDVKM. CDR3 sequence reads: CASTFLGGAETQYF. The DNA for the CDR3 is TGTGCCAGCACCTTCTTAGGGGGAGCGGAGACCCAGTACTTC.

The chain joins TRBV27 to TRBJ1-1; no reliable D call. V lost 7 bases and J lost 0, with 18 bases in between. This CDR3 is 16 amino acids long. CDR1 is MNHEY, CDR2 SMNVEV, per germline (reference sequence). The CDR3 loop reads CASTPFRENMNTEAFF. The CDR3 nucleotides are TGTGCCAGCACCCCTTTCCGGGAAAACATGAACACTGAAGCTTTCTTT.

The chain uses TRBV27 and TRBJ2-7; the D is unclear. CDR1 and CDR2 (germline): MNHEY, SMNVEV (reference sequence). This CDR3 contains 13 residues. Trimming took off 0 bases at V and 6 bases at J, with 9 bases between the two ends. CDR3 nucleotides: TGTGCCAGCAGTTTATCGGGCTCCGGCGAGCAGTACTTC. Protein: CASSLSGSGEQYF.

V usage is TRBV5-6 and J usage is TRBJ1-4; D not resolved. This CDR3 contains 15 residues. Looked up from germline, CDR1 is SGHDT and CDR2 is YYEEEE. V lost 4 bases, J lost 8 bases, and 18 bases lay in between. CDR3 sequence: CASSGRLGREEKLFF. CDR3 coding DNA: TGTGCCAGCAGCGGTCGTCTGGGCCGTGAGGAAAAACTGTTTTTT.

This chain joins TRBV9 and TRBJ2-1; 7 nucleotides line up with TRBD2. V shed 0 bases and J 7 bases; nucleotides not matched to a gene: 4. There are 14 residues in the CDR3. CDR1 and CDR2 (germline): SGDLS, YYNGEE. Here the CDR3 reads CASSVEAGGNEQFF. The CDR3 DNA reads as TGTGCCAGCAGCGTAGAGGCCGGGGGGAATGAGCAGTTCTTC.